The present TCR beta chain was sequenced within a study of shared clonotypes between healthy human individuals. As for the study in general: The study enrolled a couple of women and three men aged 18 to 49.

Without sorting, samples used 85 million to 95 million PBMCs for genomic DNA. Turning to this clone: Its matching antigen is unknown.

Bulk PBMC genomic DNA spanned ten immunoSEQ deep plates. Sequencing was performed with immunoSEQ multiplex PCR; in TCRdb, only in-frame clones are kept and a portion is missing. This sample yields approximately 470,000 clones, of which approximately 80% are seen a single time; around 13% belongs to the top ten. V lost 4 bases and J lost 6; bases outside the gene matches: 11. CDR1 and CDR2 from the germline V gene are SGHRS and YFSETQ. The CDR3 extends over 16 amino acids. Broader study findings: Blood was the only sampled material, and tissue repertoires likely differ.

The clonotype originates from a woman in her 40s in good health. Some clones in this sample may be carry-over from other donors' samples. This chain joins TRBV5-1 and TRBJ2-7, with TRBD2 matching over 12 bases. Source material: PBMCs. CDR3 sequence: CASSRDPSGRVGEQYF. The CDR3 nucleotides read TGCGCCAGCAGCCGTGATCCTAGCGGGAGGGTCGGCGAGCAGTACTTC.